This T cell receptor beta chain appears in the sequencing data of a study of OX40 agonist ivuxolimab in advanced cancers. Notes on the study in general: Which antigen the expanded peripheral T cells recognized is unknown.

V gave up 5 bases and J gave up 9 bases, with 7 bases separating them. Germline values: CDR1 MDHEN, CDR2 SYDVKM. The CDR3 loop spans 10 amino acids. Data came from immunoSEQ multiplex PCR; TCRdb stores just in-frame clones and leaves some out. The repertoire has some 120,000 clones, less than 95% of them found once; the top ten carry under 0.95%. On this clone: The antigen is unknown.

V usage is TRBV28 and J usage is TRBJ1-2; D unclear. This TCR was recovered from an adult with an advanced solid tumor such as melanoma, head and neck, liver or kidney cancer. Sequenced material: CD4+ or CD8+ T cells sorted from blood, taken in a trial of the OX40 agonist ivuxolimab. The CDR3 coding sequence is TGTGCCAGCAGTCTCATTAGCTACACCTTC. This translates into CASSLISYTF.